This T cell receptor (beta chain) was captured by sequencing in a study of memory CD8 T cells in hepatitis C reinfection (dated by TCRdb to the late 2010s). Concerning the study at large: Of the five donors, three spontaneously resolved two consecutive HCV infections, and two cleared a primary infection but developed chronic infection after reinfection. An HCV reinfection was defined as a positive HCV RNA test that came after two negative tests taken at least 60 days apart. Peak reinfection samples were taken from 3 to 8 weeks after reinfection was detected. In about five donors, the study followed the TCR beta repertoire of virus-specific CD8 T cells over time through an HCV reinfection episode. Four to six reinfection cases with stored pre-reinfection samples were identified between about 2008 and 2013. In the reinfection study, participants who had resolved a prior HCV infection were followed every 3 months. The peak reinfection time point was selected on the basis of previously published longitudinal tetramer+ CD8 T cell frequency data. Study-wide conclusions, independent of this receptor: Because only a few donors were included, definitive conclusions about public clonotypes linked to secondary clearance could not be reached by the study.

The library was built by means of the immunoSEQ multiplex PCR assay. Genomic DNA was extracted from sorted cells, and the TCR beta V, D and J regions were sequenced by Adaptive Biotechnologies' automated high-throughput method. A two-step, bias-controlled multiplex PCR was used to amplify CDR3 regions. Amplified TCR beta libraries were sequenced on an Illumina instrument. The authors' analysis ran thus. Demultiplexed reads were processed to reduce amplification and sequencing bias, and the IMGT database was used to assign CDR3 sequences to gene families. Repertoire data were analyzed with ImmunoSEQ software version 2.0. Out-of-frame sequences and sequences with stop codons in the CDR3 were removed from clonotype lists. Any clonotype with a frequency under 0.01% was left out, since that frequency corresponded to less than one cell. To get richness, observed richness was divided by input cell number, while evenness came from dividing Shannon entropy by log observed richness. To measure repertoire diversity and how similar the repertoire was between time points, Simpson diversity and Morisita-Horn overlap indices were applied. Each clonotype was placed into one of four groups: dominant (>1%), sub-dominant (0.5-0.99%), low abundance (0.1-0.49%) or lowest abundance (<0.1%). For the germline index, total nucleotide additions were subtracted from total CDR3 length, and that difference was then divided by total CDR3 length. TCRdb provides this immuneACCESS table in a form limited to in-frame rearrangements. Some clones are lacking; in checked studies, under half of them reflect an unresolved V gene, and why the rest are absent is not known. V and J calls and clone size are given by that table; D and trimming were obtained from the DNA. This sample gives under 50,000 clones in total; 88% of them show up just once. Approximately 1.2% of the sample is in the top ten clones.

In the germline V gene, CDR1 corresponds to MGHRA and CDR2 to YSYEKL. The CDR3 numbers 14 residues from cysteine through phenylalanine. Just the 42-base CDR3 DNA is kept, in frame starting at base 1. Between the V and J ends, shortened by 1 base and 5 bases respectively, the junction contains 8 bases. Sample time point, as interpreted from the label and publication: peak reinfection, 3 to 8 weeks after reinfection detection. Sorted cells were sequenced directly ex vivo, with no in vitro expansion before TCR sequencing. The donors, who were people who inject drugs, were enrolled in the Montreal Acute Hepatitis C Cohort Study (HEPCO) in Canada. As controls, total naive CD8 T cells, sorted as viable CD3+ CD8+ CD45RO-, were obtained from a couple of donors at each of the three reinfection time points. Before sorting, cryopreserved peripheral blood mononuclear cells were thawed and CD8 T cells were purified from those thawed cells. CD8 T cells were enriched by negative selection with the MACS CD8+ T cell Isolation Kit. A BD FACSAria II sorter with FACSDiva software was used for cell sorting, and FlowJo was used for data analysis.

Worth noting for this clone: Its antigen is currently not known. Base qualities are not provided; no much larger clone lies one nucleotide away.

The chain uses TRBV4-1 and TRBJ2-2; tentative D gene TRBD1, with 5 bases matching. The sequenced material came from naive CD8+ T cells sorted from blood. This sample's cell subset or site label indicates: total naive CD8+CD45RO- T cells. This clonotype was obtained from a man aged 18 to 29 with hepatitis C virus infection. For the CDR3, the sequence is CASSQGPGTGELFF. The sequenced DNA is TGCGCCAGCAGCCAAGGCCCAGGGACCGGGGAGCTGTTTTTT.